This T cell receptor (beta chain) was identified in a study of T cells in localized non-small cell lung cancer (dated by TCRdb to the early 2020s). With respect to the entire study: T cell repertoires of fewer than 250 early-stage NSCLC patients were analyzed, with tumors being compared against uninvolved tumor-adjacent lungs. The cohort was made up of approximately 250 treatment-naive NSCLC patients whose localized lung tumors had been resected. NSCLC patients had a mean age of roughly 69 years, and around 140 were male and more than 90 female. The paper's findings and limits, for the study overall: A median of 57 of the top 100 tumor clones were detected in paired uninvolved adjacent lung, and approximately 28 of these tumor clones were also found among the top 100 clones of the paired uninvolved adjacent lung. Uninvolved tumor-adjacent lung showed the highest T cell clonality, higher than tumor, which suggests more focused antigenic responses in the uninvolved tumor-adjacent lung. Since the design was exploratory, TCR variables were selected using unadjusted p-values with no false-discovery rate correction. Longer overall survival was associated with higher blood T cell density, whereas shorter survival was associated with higher adjacent-lung clonality. Because multi-region tumor sequencing was not performed, intratumor heterogeneity could not be ruled out.

The immunoSEQ Assay was used to sequence TCR beta CDR3 regions from DNA. The published analysis was carried out like this. T cell density was computed as TCR beta template counts normalized to usable DNA estimated by amplifying housekeeping genes. The preseqR package was used to estimate richness by extrapolating to 400,000 templates for PBMC samples and to 120,000 templates for tissue samples. Clonality was defined by subtracting Pielou's evenness from one. Differential abundance testing on productive amino-acid clonotypes, with a minimum total count of 5 and an alpha of 0.1, was used to identify tissue-enriched TCRs. The Jaccard Index and the Morisita Overlap Index were used to measure how much the repertoires overlapped between compartments. GLIPH grouped TCR beta CDR3s together with public tetramer-defined viral CDR3s, and a viral motif had to include at least three viral sequences and also show V-gene enrichment. TCRdb stores this immuneACCESS table with in-frame sequences only. Part of the clones is absent; in the studies checked, under half of the shortfall reflects unresolved V genes, and no reason is known for the rest. Clonal size and the V and J genes are those of that table, whereas D and trimming came from the DNA. In all, the sample holds fewer than 35,000 clones, and approximately 72% of those were seen once. The ten largest clones add up to around a third of the sample.

Clipping removes 4 bases from V and 2 bases from J, with 3 as the unmatched junction base count. CDR1 and CDR2 are read off the germline V gene as KGHSH and LQKENI. The CDR3, from cysteine to phenylalanine, totals 16 residues. Of all the DNA, just the CDR3 is kept, 48 bases in frame from base 1. At diagnosis, peripheral blood, uninvolved tumor-adjacent lung and tumor were collected and were preserved as a mix of fresh-frozen and FFPE material. Blood samples were analyzed as peripheral blood mononuclear cells for TCR repertoire profiling. This clone has more than one count but fewer than ten. Its antigen is unknown. One base away there is no much larger clone; base qualities are not given.

The clonotype comes from a male donor aged 60 or over with stage II squamous cell lung carcinoma. The sequencing here drew on peripheral blood, taken before any cancer treatment. Here the chain combines TRBV18 and TRBJ2-3, with 13 central nucleotides matching TRBD2. The DNA sequence is as follows: TGTGCCAGCTCACGACTAGCGGGGGGCCTCACAGATACGCAGTATTTT. Its protein product is CASSRLAGGLTDTQYF.